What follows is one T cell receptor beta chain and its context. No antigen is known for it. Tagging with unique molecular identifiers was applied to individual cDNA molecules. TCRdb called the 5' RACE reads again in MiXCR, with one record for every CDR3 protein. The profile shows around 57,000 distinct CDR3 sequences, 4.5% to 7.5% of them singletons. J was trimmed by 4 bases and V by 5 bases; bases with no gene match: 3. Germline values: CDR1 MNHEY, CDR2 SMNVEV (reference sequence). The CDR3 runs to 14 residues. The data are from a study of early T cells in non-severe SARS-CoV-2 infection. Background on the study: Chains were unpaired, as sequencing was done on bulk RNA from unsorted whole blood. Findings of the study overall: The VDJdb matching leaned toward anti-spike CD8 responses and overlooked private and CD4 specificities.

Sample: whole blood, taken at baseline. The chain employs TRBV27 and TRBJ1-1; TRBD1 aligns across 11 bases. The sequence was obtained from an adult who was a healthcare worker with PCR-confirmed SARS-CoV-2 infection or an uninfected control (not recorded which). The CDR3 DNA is TGTGCCAGCAGTACCGGGACAGGGGGCACTGAAGCTTTCTTT. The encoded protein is CASSTGTGGTEAFF.